This T cell receptor beta chain was documented in a study of CD8+ T cells in alopecia areata. Notes on the study in general: Clonality in lesional scalp, especially alopecia totalis/universalis, exceeded that of normal scalp.

Lesional scalp tissue (obtained by punch biopsy) and peripheral blood were collected from alopecia areata patients. V shed 4 bases and J 0 bases; nucleotides not matched to a gene: 6. The germline gives CDR1 SGHVS, CDR2 FQNEAQ. The CDR3 runs to 15 residues. Extracted RNA was reverse transcribed into cDNA, the sequencing template. Sequencing used immunoSEQ multiplex PCR; TCRdb keeps in-frame clones, though not all of them. The sample yields some 8,000 clones, around 50% seen once. As for this clone: The antigen remains unidentified.

The chain employs TRBV7-8 and TRBJ2-7, with TRBD1 identical over 7 bases. This clonotype originated in a human donor with alopecia areata. Sequencing was performed on skin, taken at week 0. CDR3 sequence (DNA): TGTGCCAGCAGCTCTACAGGGGCGCGCTCCTACGAGCAGTACTTC. As protein: CASSSTGARSYEQYF.